The 16 T cell receptor beta chains below all came from one sample that was sequenced in a study of T cell repertoires and HLA-DP antigens. Profiled with immunoSEQ multiplex PCR; TCRdb holds only in-frame clones, not every one. The sample has more than 90,000 clones, more than 85% seen once. The antigens these receptors bind are not known. Material for sequencing was CD4+ T cells from PBMCs. The receptors were sampled from a woman in her late teens or twenties in good health and CMV-seronegative.

The chain is built from TRBV6-1 and TRBJ2-2; the D is unclear. CDR1 and CDR2 (germline): MNHNS, SASEGT. This CDR3 region has 15 residues. V lost 5 bases to trimming and J lost 2 bases, with 12 bases between them. The CDR3 DNA reads as TGTGCCAGCAGTCCAGGAAGGAGAAACACCGGGGAGCTGTTTTTT. Protein product: CASSPGRRNTGELFF.

The chain is built from TRBV6-4 and TRBJ1-5; D gene uncertain. V was cut by 2 bases and J by 0 bases, with 11 bases left in between. The CDR3 sequence is 16 residues long. Germline V gene data show CDR1 as MRHNA and CDR2 as SNTAGT. The CDR3 loop is CASSDRGGSSNQPQHF. The CDR3 DNA is TGTGCCAGCAGTGACCGCGGAGGGTCTAGCAATCAGCCCCAGCATTTT.

The chain joins TRBV18 to TRBJ2-3; 8 bases agree with TRBD2. Germline CDR1 KGHSH, CDR2 LQKENI. V was pared by 5 bases and J by 4 bases, with 11 bases of the junction left unmatched. This CDR3 has 16 amino acids. CDR3: CASSGTGGLIADTQYF. CDR3 nucleotides: TGTGCCAGCTCAGGCACGGGGGGGTTAATCGCAGATACGCAGTATTTT.

This chain links TRBV7-6 with TRBJ2-2, with D possibly TRBD2 on 5 matching bases. This CDR3 is 15 amino acids long. Trimming removed 5 bases at V and 3 bases at J, with 13 bases between. Looked up from germline, CDR1 is SGHVS and CDR2 is FNYEAQ. The CDR3 reads CASSPGMGDTGELFF. The CDR3 DNA is TGTGCCAGCAGCCCGGGGATGGGCGACACCGGGGAGCTGTTTTTT. Variable domain in full (rest from reference TRBV7-6 and TRBJ2-2): GAGVSQSPRYKVTKRGQDVALRCDPISGHVSLYWYRQALGQGPEFLTYFNYEAQQDKSGLPNDRFSAERPEGSISTLTIQRTEQRDSAMYRCASSPGMGDTGELFFGEGSRLTVL.

A single count supports this clone. The J gene is TRBJ2-3, the V gene TRBV4-3, with TRBD2 identical over 9 bases. Germline CDR1 reads LGHNA; CDR2 reads YSLEER. The CDR3 is made up of 17 amino acids. Germline trimming cut 4 bases from V and 1 base from J; bases unmatched to any gene: 9. CDR3: CASSPRGASGGTDTQYF. CDR3 sequence (DNA): TGCGCCAGCAGCCCCCGTGGGGCTAGCGGGGGCACAGATACGCAGTATTTT.

The V call is TRBV5-4, the J call TRBJ2-5; 11 bases match TRBD2. V was clipped by 5 bases and J by 1 base; unmatched bases: 7. The CDR3 loop spans 16 amino acids. Germline CDR1 is SGHNT and CDR2 is YYREEE (reference sequence). CDR3 protein: CASSSGTSGSQETQYF. The CDR3 DNA follows: TGTGCCAGCAGTTCCGGGACTAGCGGCTCCCAAGAGACCCAGTACTTC.

This clone showed up just a few times. This rearrangement joins TRBV6-5 to TRBJ1-6; 8 positions match TRBD1. Germline V gene lookup returns CDR1 MNHEY and CDR2 SVGAGI. The CDR3 sequence is 14 residues long. V lost 6 bases and J lost 8; bases outside the gene matches: 6. As DNA, the CDR3 is TGTGCCAGCAGAACTGGACAGGGCCATTCACCCCTCCACTTT. Its translation is CASRTGQGHSPLHF.

V usage is TRBV7-2 and J usage is TRBJ2-5; D not certain. V lost 1 base, J lost 4 bases, and 7 bases lay in between. CDR1 and CDR2 from the germline V gene are SGHTA and FQGNSA. CDR3 size: 13 residues. The CDR3 nucleotides read TGTGCCAGCAGCTTAGGTGTGGGAGAGACCCAGTACTTC. The encoded protein is CASSLGVGETQYF.

This clone was seen more than once but under ten times. CDR3 DNA sequence: TGTGCCAGCAGCCAATGGGTGAACACTGAAGCTTTCTTT. It encodes CASSQWVNTEAFF. V is TRBV16 and J is TRBJ1-1; no clear D gene. Trimming shortened V by 1 base and J by 0 bases, and 3 bases separated the two germline ends. The germline V gene has CDR1 KGHSY and CDR2 FQNENV. This CDR3 spans 13 amino acids.

The chain employs TRBV18 and TRBJ2-5; TRBD1 agrees at 8 bases. Unmatched junction bases numbered 12, after V lost 5 bases and J lost 4 bases. Germline-derived CDR1 and CDR2 are KGHSH and LQKENI. The CDR3 is 16 amino acids. The CDR3: CASSSGQGLLAETQYF. CDR3 in DNA: TGTGCCAGCTCATCCGGACAGGGATTGTTAGCAGAGACCCAGTACTTC.

This chain links TRBV9 with TRBJ2-1; TRBD1 matches 9 bases. V trimming: 0 bases; J trimming: 6 bases; junction bases outside the gene matches: 10. This CDR3 comprises 17 residues. CDR1 SGDLS and CDR2 YYNGEE come from the germline V gene. CDR3 sequence (DNA): TGTGCCAGCAGCGTAGTAGGCGGACAGGGGTTTGTCAATGAGCAGTTCTTC. Protein: CASSVVGGQGFVNEQFF. The whole variable domain, remainder taken from reference TRBV9 and TRBJ2-1, is DSGVTQTPKHLITATGQRVTLRCSPRSGDLSVYWYQQSLDQGLQFLIQYYNGEERAKGNILERFSAQQFPDLHSELNLSSLELGDSALYFCASSVVGGQGFVNEQFFGPGTRLTVL.

The V and J genes are TRBV6-5 and TRBJ1-1; 8 bases match TRBD1. The germline CDR1 and CDR2 sequences are MNHEY and SVGAGI. This CDR3 contains 14 residues. Trimming removed 5 bases from V and 0 bases from J; junction bases left unmatched: 2. The CDR3 DNA reads as TGTGCCAGCAGTCCGGACAGGGTGAACACTGAAGCTTTCTTT. Translating it yields CASSPDRVNTEAFF.

The chain recombines TRBV18 with TRBJ1-2; tentative D call: TRBD1 (5 bases). V dropped 2 bases and J dropped 5 bases, with 12 bases sitting between them. The CDR3 spans 14 residues. The germline gives CDR1 KGHSH, CDR2 LQKENI. The DNA for the CDR3 is TGTGCCAGCTCACCAGAGGGGATACTATATGGCTACACCTTC. Its translation is CASSPEGILYGYTF.

The V call is TRBV4-1, the J call TRBJ2-3, with 14 bases matching TRBD2. CDR1 and CDR2 from the germline V gene are MGHRA and YSYEKL. This CDR3 has 16 amino acids. Trimming at V came to 3 bases and at J to 7 bases, leaving 6 bases not matched to a gene. This CDR3 is CASSHRTSGGPNTQYF. The CDR3 DNA reads as TGCGCCAGCAGCCACCGGACTAGCGGGGGGCCTAATACGCAGTATTTT.

The CDR3 protein is CASSRDVYEQYF. As DNA, the CDR3 is TGTGCCAGCAGCCGGGACGTCTACGAGCAGTACTTC. The chain joins TRBV6-6 to TRBJ2-7, with D tentatively TRBD1 or TRBD2 (5 bases each). The CDR3 loop spans 12 amino acids. V was pared by 6 bases and J by 3 bases, with 9 bases between. Germline-derived CDR1 and CDR2 are MNHNY and SVGAGI (reference sequence).

The rearrangement joins TRBV5-5 to TRBJ2-7, with 11 bases fitting TRBD1. Germline lookup yields CDR1 SGHKS and CDR2 YYEKEE (reference sequence). The V and J ends lost 4 bases and 6 bases, in that order; junction bases with no gene match: 9. This CDR3 contains 15 residues. The CDR3 spells CASSLRTGGGSEQYV. The CDR3 DNA reads TGTGCCAGCAGCCTGCGGACAGGGGGCGGAAGCGAGCAGTACGTC.